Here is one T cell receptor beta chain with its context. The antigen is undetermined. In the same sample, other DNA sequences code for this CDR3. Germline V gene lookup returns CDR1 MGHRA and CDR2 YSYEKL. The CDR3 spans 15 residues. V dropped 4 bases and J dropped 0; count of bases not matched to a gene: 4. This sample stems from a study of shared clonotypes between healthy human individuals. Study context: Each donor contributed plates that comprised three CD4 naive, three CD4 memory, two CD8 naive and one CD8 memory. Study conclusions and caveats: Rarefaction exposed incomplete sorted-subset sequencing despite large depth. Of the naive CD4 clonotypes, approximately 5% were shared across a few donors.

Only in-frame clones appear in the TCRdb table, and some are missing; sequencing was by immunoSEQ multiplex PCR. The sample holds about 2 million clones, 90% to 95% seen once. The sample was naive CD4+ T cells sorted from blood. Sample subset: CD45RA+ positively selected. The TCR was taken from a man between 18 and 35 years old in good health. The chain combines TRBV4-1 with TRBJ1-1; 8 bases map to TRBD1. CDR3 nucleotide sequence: TGCGCCAGCAGCCCACCGGGACAGGTGAACACTGAAGCTTTCTTT. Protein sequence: CASSPPGQVNTEAFF.